In this sample, the clone carrying this T cell receptor beta chain turned up a few times. What it binds is unknown. HTBI primers from iRepertoire and Arm-PCR of CDR3 regions yielded the TCR beta libraries. TCRdb re-derived calls from the multiplex PCR reads in MiXCR, one entry per CDR3 protein. The table shows about 520,000 distinct CDR3 sequences, with approximately 12% occurring only once. These data originate in a study of regulatory T cells in long-lasting Graves disease. Findings and caveats of the study: Favored gene segments in persistent disease were TRBV28, TRBJ1-2 and TRBJ2-5.

Time point noted: newly diagnosed GD, antithyroid drugs for less than 3 months. The TCR library was made from RNA extracted from PBMCs. The patients were enrolled through endocrinology in Xi'an, China. The V gene lost 3 bases and the J gene lost 7 bases, with 13 bases spanning the gap. Germline CDR1 reads KGHDR; CDR2 reads SFDVKD. The CDR3 contains 14 residues. The same sample was also used in a study of T cells in Graves' hyperthyroidism and ophthalmopathy. That source adds: Each patient was aged 18 to 65 and had newly diagnosed hyperthyroidism of under 2 months' duration.

This TCR was sampled from a woman aged 25-40 years with Graves disease. V usage is TRBV24-1 and J usage is TRBJ2-3; D is possibly TRBD1 (6 bases). The starting material was peripheral blood mononuclear cells (PBMCs), obtained at new diagnosis, from a patient treated with antithyroid drugs. DNA of the CDR3: TGTGCCACCAGTGATACCCACAGGGCCAATACGCAGTATTTT. It is translated as CATSDTHRANTQYF.